This is a list of T cell receptor beta chains from one sample in a study of OX40 agonist ivuxolimab in advanced cancers. Measured with immunoSEQ multiplex PCR; TCRdb has only the in-frame clones, and not every one. The sample includes 20,000 to 30,000 clones, approximately 79% of them seen just once. The material was CD4+ or CD8+ T cells sorted from blood, obtained in a trial of the OX40 agonist ivuxolimab. The receptors come from an adult with an advanced solid tumor such as melanoma, head and neck, liver or kidney cancer. Both conserved end residues are part of each CDR3. D genes are given only for firm matches. Clone size is not always given. Where it is, it says once, few, many or a class for expanded clones.

v_gene	j_gene	d_gene	abundance	CDR3nt	CDR3aa
TRBV5-6	TRBJ2-1	TRBD2	NA	TGTGCCAGCAGCTTGCATCCTAGCGGGGGGGAAAATGAGCAGTTCTTC	CASSLHPSGGENEQFF
TRBV5-1	TRBJ1-2	NA	few	TGCGCCAGCAGCTTGGGACAGCCCTTTTATGGCTACACCTTC	CASSLGQPFYGYTF
TRBV5-1	TRBJ2-3	TRBD2	NA	TGCGCCAGCAGCTTGAGGGTTAGCGGGGTTAGCACAGATACGCAGTATTTT	CASSLRVSGVSTDTQYF
TRBV5-6	TRBJ2-2	NA	few	TGTGCCAGCAGCCGAACCGGGGAGCTGTTTTTT	CASSRTGELFF
TRBV7-9	TRBJ1-6	NA	once	TGTGCCAGCAGCTTAGGTCAGCGTAATTCACCCCTCCACTTT	CASSLGQRNSPLHF
TRBV21-1	TRBJ2-7	NA	once	TGTGCCAGCAGCGCCCCTGCAGGAGACATTACCTACGAGCAGTACTTC	CASSAPAGDITYEQYF
TRBV19	TRBJ2-2	NA	NA	TGTGCCAGTAGTATAGCGGGGGTTCGCACCGGGGAGCTGTTTTTT	CASSIAGVRTGELFF
TRBV5-6	TRBJ2-1	NA	NA	TGTGCCAGCAGCATCGGACCGAATGAGCAGTTCTTC	CASSIGPNEQFF
TRBV4-2	TRBJ2-5	NA	NA	TGTGCCAGCAGCCAAGGAGGAGTCCAAGAGACCCAGTACTTC	CASSQGGVQETQYF
TRBV5-4	TRBJ2-7	NA	NA	TGTGCCAGCAGCTTGGCCGCAGAGTACGAGCAGTACTTC	CASSLAAEYEQYF
TRBV30	TRBJ2-7	TRBD1	NA	TGTGCCTGGAGAGGGAATCGGCCGGGACAGATTTTAGGATACGAGCAGTACTTC	CAWRGNRPGQILGYEQYF
TRBV7-8	TRBJ2-3	NA	NA	TGTGCCAGCAGCTCGGACATCCATCACATCACAGATACGCAGTATTTT	CASSSDIHHITDTQYF
TRBV19	TRBJ1-5	TRBD1	NA	TGTGCCAGTAGTACAACCGGGACAGTCGGATATAGCAATCAGCCCCAGCATTTT	CASSTTGTVGYSNQPQHF
TRBV5-6	TRBJ2-1	NA	NA	TGTGCCAGCAGCTTCGGCGGGCGGGGCTCCTACAATGAGCAGTTCTTC	CASSFGGRGSYNEQFF
TRBV7-9	TRBJ1-2	NA	NA	TGTGCCAGCAGCTTTTCGCTATATGACAAATACCCCGGCTACACCTTC	CASSFSLYDKYPGYTF
TRBV4-1	TRBJ2-5	NA	NA	TGCGCCAGCAGCCAAGGGGACACTCAAGCCGAGGGGACCCAGTACTTC	CASSQGDTQAEGTQYF
TRBV7-3	TRBJ1-2	NA	NA	TGTGCCAGCAGCCTCCTAGCCCCTGAGAATGGCTACACCTTC	CASSLLAPENGYTF
TRBV10-3	TRBJ2-2	NA	few	TGTGCCATCAGTGAGTCAGGGAGGTCAGAGAACACCGGGGAGCTGTTTTTT	CAISESGRSENTGELFF
TRBV6-4	TRBJ1-2	TRBD1	NA	TGTGCCAGCAGTGAGGGACAGGGGGCCCTCTATGGCTACACCTTC	CASSEGQGALYGYTF
TRBV15	TRBJ1-6	TRBD1	once	TGTGCCACCAGCCGACGTGCCGGGACAGGGACCCTTCGAAATTCACCCCTCCACTTT	CATSRRAGTGTLRNSPLHF
TRBV18	TRBJ2-1	TRBD2	NA	TGTGCCAGCTCAGTTCTAGCGGCCTCCTACAATGAGCAGTTCTTC	CASSVLAASYNEQFF
TRBV5-4	TRBJ1-2	NA	NA	TGTGCCAGCAGCTTATTTGGACAGAGCTTC	CASSLFGQSF
TRBV7-8	TRBJ2-2	TRBD1	once	TGTGCCAGCAGCTTCACCGGGACAGGGGTAGCCGGGGAGCTGTTTTTT	CASSFTGTGVAGELFF
TRBV5-1	TRBJ2-2	TRBD2	NA	TGCGCCAGCAGCCCGGGTGGCGTGGCGAGCGGGGGCGGCACCGGGGAGCTGTTTTTT	CASSPGGVASGGGTGELFF
TRBV7-6	TRBJ2-1	NA	few	TGTGCCAGCAGCTTACGACAGGTCAACAATGAGCAGTTCTTC	CASSLRQVNNEQFF
TRBV19	TRBJ1-3	NA	NA	TGTGCCAGTAGTATAGAATCAGGGCCTGGCTCTGGAAACACCATATATTTT	CASSIESGPGSGNTIYF
TRBV6-1	TRBJ2-7	TRBD1	NA	TGTGCCAGCAGTTCTGCCGGGACAGCCCGCTACGAGCAGTACTTC	CASSSAGTARYEQYF